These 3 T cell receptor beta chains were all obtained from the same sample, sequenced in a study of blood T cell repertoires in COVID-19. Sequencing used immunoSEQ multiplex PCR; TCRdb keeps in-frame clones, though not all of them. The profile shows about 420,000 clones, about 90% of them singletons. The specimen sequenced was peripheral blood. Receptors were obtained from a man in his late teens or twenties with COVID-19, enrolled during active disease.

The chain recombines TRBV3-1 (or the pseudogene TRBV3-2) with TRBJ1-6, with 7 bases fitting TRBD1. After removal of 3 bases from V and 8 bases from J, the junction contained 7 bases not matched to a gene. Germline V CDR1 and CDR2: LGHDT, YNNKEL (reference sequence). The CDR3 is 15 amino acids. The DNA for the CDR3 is TGTGCCAGCAGCCACGGGACAGATTGGGATTCACCCCTCCACTTT. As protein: CASSHGTDWDSPLHF.

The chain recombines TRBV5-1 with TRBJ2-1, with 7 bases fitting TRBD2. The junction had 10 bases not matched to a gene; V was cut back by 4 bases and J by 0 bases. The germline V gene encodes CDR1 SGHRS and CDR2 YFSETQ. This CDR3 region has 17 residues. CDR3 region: CASSRAFRTSSYNEQFF. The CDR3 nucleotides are TGCGCCAGCAGCCGCGCGTTCAGGACTAGCTCCTACAATGAGCAGTTCTTC. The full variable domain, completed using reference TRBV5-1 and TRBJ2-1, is KAGVTQTPRYLIKTRGQQVTLSCSPISGHRSVSWYQQTPGQGLQFLFEYFSETQRNKGNFPGRFSGRQFSNSRSEMNVSTLELGDSALYLCASSRAFRTSSYNEQFFGPGTRLTVL.

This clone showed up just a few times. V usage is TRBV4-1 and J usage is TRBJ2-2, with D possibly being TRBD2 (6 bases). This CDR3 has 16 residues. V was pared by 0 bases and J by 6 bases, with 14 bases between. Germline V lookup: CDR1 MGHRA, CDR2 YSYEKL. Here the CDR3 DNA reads TGCGCCAGCAGCCAAGAGGCAGCCTGGGGGGCCGGGGAGCTGTTTTTT. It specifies CASSQEAAWGAGELFF.